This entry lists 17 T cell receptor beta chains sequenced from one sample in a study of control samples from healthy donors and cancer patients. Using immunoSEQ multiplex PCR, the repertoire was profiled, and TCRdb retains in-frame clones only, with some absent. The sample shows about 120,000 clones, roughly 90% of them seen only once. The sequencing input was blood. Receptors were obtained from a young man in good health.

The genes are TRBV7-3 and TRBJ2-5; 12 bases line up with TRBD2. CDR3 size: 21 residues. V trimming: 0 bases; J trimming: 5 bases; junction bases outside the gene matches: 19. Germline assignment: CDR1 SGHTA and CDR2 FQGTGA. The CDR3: CASSLTKKTSGSGGEGETQYF. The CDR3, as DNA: TGTGCCAGCAGCTTAACAAAAAAGACTAGCGGGAGTGGAGGTGAAGGTGAGACCCAGTACTTC.

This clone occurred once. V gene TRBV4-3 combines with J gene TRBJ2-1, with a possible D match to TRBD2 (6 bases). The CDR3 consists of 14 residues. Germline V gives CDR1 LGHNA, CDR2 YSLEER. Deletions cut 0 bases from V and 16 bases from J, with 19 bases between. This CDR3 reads CASSQEPQTRGEFF. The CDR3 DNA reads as TGCGCCAGCAGCCAAGAGCCCCAGACTAGAGGGGAATTCTTC.

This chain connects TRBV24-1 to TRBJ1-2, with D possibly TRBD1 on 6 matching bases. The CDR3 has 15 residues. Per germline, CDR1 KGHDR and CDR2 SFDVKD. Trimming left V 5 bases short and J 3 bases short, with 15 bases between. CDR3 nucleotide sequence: TGTGCCACCAGTGGAGGTAAACAGGGTTACTATGGCTACACCTTC. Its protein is CATSGGKQGYYGYTF.

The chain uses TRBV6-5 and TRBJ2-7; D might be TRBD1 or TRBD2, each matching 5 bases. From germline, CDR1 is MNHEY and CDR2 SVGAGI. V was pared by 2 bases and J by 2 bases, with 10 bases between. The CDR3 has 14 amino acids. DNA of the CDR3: TGTGCCAGCAGTTACGGCCAGGGAGCCTACGAGCAGTACTTC. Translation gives CASSYGQGAYEQYF.

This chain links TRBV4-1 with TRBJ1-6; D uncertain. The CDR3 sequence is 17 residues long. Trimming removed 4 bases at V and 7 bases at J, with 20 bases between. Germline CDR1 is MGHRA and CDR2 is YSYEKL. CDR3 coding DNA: TGCGCCAGCAGCCTTGAAGGGTTCGGGCCCTCAAATTCACCCCTCCACTTT. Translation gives CASSLEGFGPSNSPLHF.

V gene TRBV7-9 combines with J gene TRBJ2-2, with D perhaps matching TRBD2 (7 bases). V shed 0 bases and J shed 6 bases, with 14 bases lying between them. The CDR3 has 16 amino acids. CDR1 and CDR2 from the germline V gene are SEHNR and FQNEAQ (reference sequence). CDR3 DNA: TGTGCCAGCAGCTTAGCGCGGTGGGGGGGCTCCGGGGAGCTGTTTTTT. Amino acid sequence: CASSLARWGGSGELFF. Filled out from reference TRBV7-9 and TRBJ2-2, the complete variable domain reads DTGVSQNPRHKITKRGQNVTFRCDPISEHNRLYWYRQTLGQGPEFLTYFQNEAQLEKSRLLSDRFSAERPKGSFSTLEIQRTEQGDSAMYLCASSLARWGGSGELFFGEGSRLTVL.

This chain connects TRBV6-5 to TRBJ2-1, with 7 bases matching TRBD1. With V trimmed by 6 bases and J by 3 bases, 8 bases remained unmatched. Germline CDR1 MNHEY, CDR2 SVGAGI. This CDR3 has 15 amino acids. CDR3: CASRRETGLYNEQFF. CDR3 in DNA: TGTGCCAGCAGAAGGGAGACAGGGCTCTACAATGAGCAGTTCTTC.

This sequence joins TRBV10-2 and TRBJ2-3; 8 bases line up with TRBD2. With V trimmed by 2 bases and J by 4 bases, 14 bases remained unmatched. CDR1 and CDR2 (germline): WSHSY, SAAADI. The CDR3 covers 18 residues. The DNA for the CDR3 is TGCGCCAGCAGTGAGACCCCCTCGGGAGCGGGAGTAGCAGATACGCAGTATTTT. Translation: CASSETPSGAGVADTQYF.

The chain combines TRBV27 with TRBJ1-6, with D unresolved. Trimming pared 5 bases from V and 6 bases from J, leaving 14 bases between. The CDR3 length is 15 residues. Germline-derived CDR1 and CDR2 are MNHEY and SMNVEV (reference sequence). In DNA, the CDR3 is TGTGCCAGCAGTGTCACCGGGAGCGCTAATTCACCCCTCCACTTT. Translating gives CASSVTGSANSPLHF.

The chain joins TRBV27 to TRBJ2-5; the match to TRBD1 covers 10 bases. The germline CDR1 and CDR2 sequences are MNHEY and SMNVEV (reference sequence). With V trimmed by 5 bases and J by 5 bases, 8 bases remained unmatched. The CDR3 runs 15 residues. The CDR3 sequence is CASSRAGTGVETQYF. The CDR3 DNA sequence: TGTGCCAGCAGTCGCGCCGGGACAGGGGTCGAGACCCAGTACTTC.

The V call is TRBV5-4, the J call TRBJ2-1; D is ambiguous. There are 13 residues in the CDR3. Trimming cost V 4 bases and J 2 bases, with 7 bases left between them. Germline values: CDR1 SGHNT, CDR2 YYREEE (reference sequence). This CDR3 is CASSLPPYNEQFF. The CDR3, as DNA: TGTGCCAGCAGCCTGCCCCCCTACAATGAGCAGTTCTTC.

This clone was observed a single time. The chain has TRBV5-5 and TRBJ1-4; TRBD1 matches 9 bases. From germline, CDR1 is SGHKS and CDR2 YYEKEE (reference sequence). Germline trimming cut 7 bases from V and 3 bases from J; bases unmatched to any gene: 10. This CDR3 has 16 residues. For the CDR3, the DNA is TGTGCCAGCCGCCTTATTGACAGGGGGGCTAATGAAAAACTGTTTTTT. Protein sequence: CASRLIDRGANEKLFF.

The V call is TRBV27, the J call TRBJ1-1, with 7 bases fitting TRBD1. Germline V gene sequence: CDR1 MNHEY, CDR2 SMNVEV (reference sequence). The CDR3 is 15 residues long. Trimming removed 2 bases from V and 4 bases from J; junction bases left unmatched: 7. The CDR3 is CASSLVAGGGTEAFF. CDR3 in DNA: TGTGCCAGCAGTTTAGTTGCAGGGGGGGGCACTGAAGCTTTCTTT.

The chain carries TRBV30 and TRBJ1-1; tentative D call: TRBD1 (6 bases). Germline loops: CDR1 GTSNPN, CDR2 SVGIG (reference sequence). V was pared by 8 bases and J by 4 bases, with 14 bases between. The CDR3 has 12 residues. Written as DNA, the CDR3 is TGTGCCCTAGGCCAAGGGGGCACTGAAGCTTTCTTT. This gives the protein CALGQGGTEAFF. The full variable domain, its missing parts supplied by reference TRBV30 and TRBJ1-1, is SQTIHQWPATLVQPVGSPLSLECTVEGTSNPNLYWYRQAAGRGLQLLFYSVGIGQISSEVPQNLSASRPQDRQFILSSKKLLLSDSGFYLCALGQGGTEAFFGQGTRLTVV.

This chain's CDR3 is CASTQRNQPQHF. The CDR3 nucleotides are TGTGCCAGCACCCAGAGGAATCAGCCCCAGCATTTT. The chain carries TRBV12-3 or TRBV12-4 and TRBJ1-5; no firm D call. The V end lost 7 bases, the J end lost 4 bases, and 8 bases lay between the germline ends. The CDR3 contains 12 residues.

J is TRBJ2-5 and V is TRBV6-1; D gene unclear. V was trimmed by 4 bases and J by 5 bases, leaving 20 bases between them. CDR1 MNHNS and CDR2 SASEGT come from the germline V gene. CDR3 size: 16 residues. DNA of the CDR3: TGTGCCAGCAGTGGGTCTCAGAGCATAGTCCGGGAGACCCAGTACTTC. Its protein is CASSGSQSIVRETQYF.

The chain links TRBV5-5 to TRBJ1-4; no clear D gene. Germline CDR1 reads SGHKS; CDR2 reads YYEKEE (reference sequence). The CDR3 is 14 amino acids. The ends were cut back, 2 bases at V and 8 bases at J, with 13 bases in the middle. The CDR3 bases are TGTGCCAGCAGCTTTGGGTCGGGTGTGGAAAAACTGTTTTTT. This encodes CASSFGSGVEKLFF.